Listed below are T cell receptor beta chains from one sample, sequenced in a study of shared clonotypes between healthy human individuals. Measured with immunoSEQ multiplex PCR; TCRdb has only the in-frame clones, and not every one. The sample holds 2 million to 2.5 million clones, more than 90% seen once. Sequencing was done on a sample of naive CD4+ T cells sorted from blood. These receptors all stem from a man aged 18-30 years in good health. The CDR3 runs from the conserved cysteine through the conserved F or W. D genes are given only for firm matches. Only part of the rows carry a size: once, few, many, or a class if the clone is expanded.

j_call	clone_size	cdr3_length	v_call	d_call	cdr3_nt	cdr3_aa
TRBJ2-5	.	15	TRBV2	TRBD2	TGTGCCAGCGCCGGGACTAGCGGGAGCAAAGAGACCCAGTACTTC	CASAGTSGSKETQYF
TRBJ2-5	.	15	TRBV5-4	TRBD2	TGTGCCAGCAGCTTGGATGCTCAAGCGGGGGAGACCCAGTACTTC	CASSLDAQAGETQYF
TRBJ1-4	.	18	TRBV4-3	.	TGCGCCAGCAGCCAGTCCAGACGGGAAATACCAACTAATGAAAAACTGTTTTTT	CASSQSRREIPTNEKLFF
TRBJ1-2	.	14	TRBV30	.	TGTGCCTGGGACCCCGGGGGCGCAAACTATGGCTACACCTTC	CAWDPGGANYGYTF
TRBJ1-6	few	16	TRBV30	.	TGTGCCTGGAGTGTCATCCAAGGACCTATTAATTCACCCCTCCACTTT	CAWSVIQGPINSPLHF
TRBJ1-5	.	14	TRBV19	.	TGTGCCAGTAGTATAGTGGGTAGCAATCAGCCCCAGCATTTT	CASSIVGSNQPQHF
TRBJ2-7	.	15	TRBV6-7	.	TGTGCCAGCAGTTACTCGGCGGAGAGCTCCTACGAGCAGTACTTC	CASSYSAESSYEQYF
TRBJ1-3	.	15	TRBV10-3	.	TGTGCCATCAGTGAGTCGACGGGGTCTGGAAACACCATATATTTT	CAISESTGSGNTIYF
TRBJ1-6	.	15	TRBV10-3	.	TGTGCCATCAGTGACGCCGCCGGGTATAATTCACCCCTCCACTTT	CAISDAAGYNSPLHF
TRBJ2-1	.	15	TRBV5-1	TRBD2	TGCGCCAGCAGCTTGGTACCTAGCGGGTACAATGAGCAGTTCTTC	CASSLVPSGYNEQFF
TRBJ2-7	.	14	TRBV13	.	TGTGCCAGCAGCTTGGGGGGCAGGGCCTACGAGCAGTACTTC	CASSLGGRAYEQYF
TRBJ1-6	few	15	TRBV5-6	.	TGTGCCAGCAGCCGCAGGGACGGGGTTGGGTCACCCCTCCACTTT	CASSRRDGVGSPLHF
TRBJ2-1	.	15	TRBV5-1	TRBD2	TGCGCCAGCAGCGTAGCGGGAGGTTCCTACAATGAGCAGTTCTTC	CASSVAGGSYNEQFF
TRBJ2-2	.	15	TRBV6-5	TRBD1	TGTGCCAGCAACCCCTTGACAGGGGACACCGGGGAGCTGTTTTTT	CASNPLTGDTGELFF
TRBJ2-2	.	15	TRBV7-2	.	TGTGCCAGCAGCTTAGTGGGACTCAACACCGGGGAGCTGTTTTTT	CASSLVGLNTGELFF
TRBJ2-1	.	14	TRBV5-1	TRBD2	TGCGCCAGCAACTTGACTAGCGCGTACAATGAGCAGTTCTTC	CASNLTSAYNEQFF
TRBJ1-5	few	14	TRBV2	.	TGTGCCAGCAGTGGTGAGGGGAGCTATCAGCCCCAGCATTTT	CASSGEGSYQPQHF
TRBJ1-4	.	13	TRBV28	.	TGTGCCAGCCGATCCGGGACGTTCGAAAAACTGTTTTTT	CASRSGTFEKLFF
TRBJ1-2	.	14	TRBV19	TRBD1	TGTGCCAGTAGTATACCGGGACAGGACTATGGCTACACCTTC	CASSIPGQDYGYTF
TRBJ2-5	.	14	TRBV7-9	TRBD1	TGTGCCAGCAGCTTTACAACAGGGGAAGAGACCCAGTACTTC	CASSFTTGEETQYF
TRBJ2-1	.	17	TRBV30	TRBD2	TGTGCCTGGAGTAGACGACTAGCGGGGGACCCCTACAATGAGCAGTTCTTC	CAWSRRLAGDPYNEQFF
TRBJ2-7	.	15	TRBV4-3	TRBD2	TGCGCCAGCAGCCCAGAACTAGCGACCCCCTACGAGCAGTACTTC	CASSPELATPYEQYF
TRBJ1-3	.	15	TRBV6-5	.	TGTGCCAGCAGGCGGGATCCGAGCTCTGGAAACACCATATATTTT	CASRRDPSSGNTIYF
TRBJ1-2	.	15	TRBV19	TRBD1	TGTGCCAGTAGTGGGGGGACAGGGATGCTCTATGGCTACACCTTC	CASSGGTGMLYGYTF
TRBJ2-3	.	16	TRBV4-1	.	TGCGCCAGCAGCCTACTCGTCGGGCTGCCCACAGATACGCAGTATTTT	CASSLLVGLPTDTQYF
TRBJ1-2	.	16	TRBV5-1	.	TGCGCCAGCAGCTTGGGTGGGACGAGAGAACTATATGGCTACACCTTC	CASSLGGTRELYGYTF
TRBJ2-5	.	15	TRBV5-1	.	TGCGCCAGCAGCTTGGCTGGGGGATTGGGAGAGACCCAGTACTTC	CASSLAGGLGETQYF
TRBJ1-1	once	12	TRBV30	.	TGTGCCTCCGGGGGGGGGAAGACTGAAGCTTTCTTT	CASGGGKTEAFF
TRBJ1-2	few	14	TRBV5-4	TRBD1	TGTGCCAGCAGCCCAGGGGGCGATCGTTATGGCTACACCTTC	CASSPGGDRYGYTF
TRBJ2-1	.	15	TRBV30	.	TGTGCCTGGAGTGTACGGGCAGGGTCAGGAAATGAGCAGTTCTTC	CAWSVRAGSGNEQFF
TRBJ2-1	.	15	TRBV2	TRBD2	TGTGCCAGCAACCGAGGGGCGGGAGGGCCCTATGAGCAGTTCTTC	CASNRGAGGPYEQFF
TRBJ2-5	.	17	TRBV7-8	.	TGTGCCAGCAGCTTAGGAGCGACAGGAGGAAACCAAGAGACCCAGTACTTC	CASSLGATGGNQETQYF
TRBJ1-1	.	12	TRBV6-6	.	TGTGCCAGCAGCCGTGACAGCACTGAAGCTTTCTTT	CASSRDSTEAFF
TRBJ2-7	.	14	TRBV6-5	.	TGTGCCAGCAGAGCCCTAAGGACAAGCTACGAGCAGTACTTC	CASRALRTSYEQYF
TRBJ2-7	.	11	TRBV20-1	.	TGCAGCCAAGGCAGCACCTACGAGCAGTACTTC	CSQGSTYEQYF
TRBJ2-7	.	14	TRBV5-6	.	TGTGCCAGCAGCTTGACGGGGCAGTCCTACGAGCAGTACTTC	CASSLTGQSYEQYF
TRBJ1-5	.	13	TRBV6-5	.	TGTGCCAGCAGTCGCTCGGCAGATAGGTCCCAGCATTTT	CASSRSADRSQHF
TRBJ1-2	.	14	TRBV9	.	TGTGCCAGCAGCCCGCGGACCTGGGGCTATGGCTACACCTTC	CASSPRTWGYGYTF
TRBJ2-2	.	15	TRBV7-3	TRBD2	TGTGCCAGCAGCCCTAGCGGGGGGATCACCGGGGAGCTGTTTTTT	CASSPSGGITGELFF
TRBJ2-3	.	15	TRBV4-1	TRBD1	TGCGCCAGCAGCCCCTGGACAGGGGGTGTAGATACGCAGTATTTT	CASSPWTGGVDTQYF
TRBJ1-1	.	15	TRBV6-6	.	TGTGCCAGCAGTTACCCCGCAGGGATACGCACTGAAGCTTTCTTT	CASSYPAGIRTEAFF
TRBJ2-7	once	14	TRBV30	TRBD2	TGTGCCTGGAGTGTTTCTAGCGGGAGTTACGAGCAGTACTTC	CAWSVSSGSYEQYF
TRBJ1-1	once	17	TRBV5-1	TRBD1	TGCGCCAGCAGCTGGGGGCAGGGGGCGAACGTTGGCACTGAAGCTTTCTTT	CASSWGQGANVGTEAFF
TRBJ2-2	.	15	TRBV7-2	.	TGTGCCAGCAGCTTAGCCGGTAGCAAGGTCGGGGAGCTGTTTTTT	CASSLAGSKVGELFF
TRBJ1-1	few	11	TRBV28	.	TGTGCCAGCAGTCAAAACACTGAAGCTTTCTTT	CASSQNTEAFF
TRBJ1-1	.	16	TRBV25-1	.	TGTGCCAGCAGTGAAGCGGCGGGGTACCATAACACTGAAGCTTTCTTT	CASSEAAGYHNTEAFF
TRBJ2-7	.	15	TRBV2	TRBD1	TGTGCCAGCAGTACCAACAGGGGGAGCACCTACGAGCAGTACTTC	CASSTNRGSTYEQYF
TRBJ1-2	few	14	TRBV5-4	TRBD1	TGTGCCAGCAGCTTGGGAGGGGGCGCCTATGGCTACACCTTC	CASSLGGGAYGYTF
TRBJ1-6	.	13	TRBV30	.	TGTGCCTGGACCGGGACGGCAAATTCACCCCTCCACTTT	CAWTGTANSPLHF
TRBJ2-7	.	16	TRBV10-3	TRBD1	TGTGCCATCAGTGAGGGGACAGGGAGGAGCTCCTACGAGCAGTACTTC	CAISEGTGRSSYEQYF
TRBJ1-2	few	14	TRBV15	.	TGTGCCACCAGCAGAGATCGGCAAGACTATGGCTACACCTTC	CATSRDRQDYGYTF
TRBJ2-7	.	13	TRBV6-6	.	TGTGCCAGCGCCCCGGGGGCCGGGAGCGGGCAGTACTTC	CASAPGAGSGQYF
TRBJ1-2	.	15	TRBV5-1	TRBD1	TGCGCCAGCAGCGTTGAGACAGGGGGCATATATGGCTACACCTTC	CASSVETGGIYGYTF
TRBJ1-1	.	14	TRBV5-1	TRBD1	TGCGCCAGCATGGAACAGGGGGGGAACACTGAAGCTTTCTTT	CASMEQGGNTEAFF